A selection of T cell receptor beta chains follows, all from one sample in a study of T cell clones after liver transplantation. Clones were sequenced by immunoSEQ multiplex PCR, and TCRdb holds only the in-frame ones, with some missing. The sample includes some 15,000 clones, 80% to 95% seen only once; the top ten take 40% to 55%. Sequencing was performed on CD8+ T cells from blood, taken before liver transplant. These receptors originate from a human donor who received a liver transplant. Each CDR3 is given with its conserved first and last residue. D genes are given only for firm matches. Only some rows state a clone size, as once, few, many or a class for expanded clones.

J: TRBJ1-3; size: -; D: -; V: TRBV2; DNA: TGTGCCAGCAGTGATCGGGTTTCTGGAAACACCATATATTTT; CDR3: CASSDRVSGNTIYF
J: TRBJ2-7; size: -; D: -; V: TRBV4-1; DNA: TGCGCCAGCAGCCCCGTTAGGGCTAGCGAGTACCACGAGCAGTACTTC; CDR3: CASSPVRASEYHEQYF
J: TRBJ1-2; size: -; D: -; V: TRBV5-5; DNA: TGTGCCAGCAGCCAGGGCGCCCTCCCAAACTATGGCTACACCTTC; CDR3: CASSQGALPNYGYTF
J: TRBJ2-3; size: -; D: TRBD2; V: TRBV5-4; DNA: TGTGCCAGCAGCTCTCGCGGGACTAGTATAGATACGCAGTATTTT; CDR3: CASSSRGTSIDTQYF
J: TRBJ2-3; size: -; D: -; V: TRBV27; DNA: TGTGCCAGCAGTTTATCAAGAGATACGCAGTATTTT; CDR3: CASSLSRDTQYF
J: TRBJ2-4; size: -; D: TRBD2; V: TRBV4-2; DNA: TGTGCCAGCAGCCAACCGCAGACTAGCGGGACGGGTATGGCCAAAAACATTCAGTACTTC; CDR3: CASSQPQTSGTGMAKNIQYF
J: TRBJ2-7; size: -; D: -; V: TRBV28; DNA: TGTGCCAGCAGTTCTCCACTAGCCTGGGAGCAGTACTTC; CDR3: CASSSPLAWEQYF
J: TRBJ2-7; size: -; D: TRBD2; V: TRBV7-6; DNA: TGTGCCAGCAACCCTAGCGGGAGCTACGAGCAGTACTTC; CDR3: CASNPSGSYEQYF
J: TRBJ2-7; size: once; D: TRBD1; V: TRBV5-1; DNA: TGCGCCAGCAGCCTTAAGACAGGGCACTACGAGCAGTACTTC; CDR3: CASSLKTGHYEQYF
J: TRBJ2-5; size: -; D: -; V: TRBV27; DNA: TGTGCCAGCAGTCCCCGGGACTCCAGTGGGAGGGAGACCCAGTACTTC; CDR3: CASSPRDSSGRETQYF
J: TRBJ2-1; size: -; D: TRBD2; V: TRBV27; DNA: TGTGCCAGCAGTTCGCTCGGACTAGCCGATGAGCAGTTCTTC; CDR3: CASSSLGLADEQFF
J: TRBJ2-2; size: -; D: TRBD2; V: TRBV5-5; DNA: TGTGCCAGCAGCTTGATCCAAGCGGGATACACCGGGGAGCTGTTTTTT; CDR3: CASSLIQAGYTGELFF
J: TRBJ2-7; size: hyperexpanded; D: TRBD2; V: TRBV7-9; DNA: TGTGCCAGCAGCCCGCCTAGCGGATCCTACGAGCAGTACTTC; CDR3: CASSPPSGSYEQYF
J: TRBJ2-1; size: -; D: -; V: TRBV2; DNA: TGTGCCACTATGGGACAGCCCGCTAGGCGGGGGTTCTTC; CDR3: CATMGQPARRGFF
J: TRBJ2-3; size: -; D: -; V: TRBV9; DNA: TGTGCCAGCAGCGTAGGAGGATCTACAGATACGCAGTATTTT; CDR3: CASSVGGSTDTQYF
J: TRBJ2-3; size: -; D: -; V: TRBV11-2; DNA: TGTGCCAGCAGCTTAGTGGGAGAGATAGATACGCAGTATTTT; CDR3: CASSLVGEIDTQYF
J: TRBJ1-2; size: -; D: TRBD1; V: TRBV27; DNA: TGTGCCAGCAGTTTACGGACAGGATATGGCTACACCTTC; CDR3: CASSLRTGYGYTF
J: TRBJ1-5; size: -; D: TRBD1; V: TRBV28; DNA: TGTGCCAGCAGTAGGACAGGGGCGAGCCCCCAGCATTTT; CDR3: CASSRTGASPQHF
J: TRBJ2-7; size: -; D: -; V: TRBV5-6; DNA: TGTGCCAGCGGCGAAGGCTACGAGCAGTACTTC; CDR3: CASGEGYEQYF
J: TRBJ2-1; size: -; D: TRBD2; V: TRBV27; DNA: TGTGCCAGCAGTTTCGACCCGGGACTAGCGGGAGGGCCTCGTAGGAATGAGCAGTTCTTC; CDR3: CASSFDPGLAGGPRRNEQFF
J: TRBJ2-1; size: -; D: -; V: TRBV27; DNA: TGTGCCAGCAGTTTATACGGGAGCGAGCAGTTCTTC; CDR3: CASSLYGSEQFF
J: TRBJ2-2; size: -; D: -; V: TRBV27; DNA: TGTGCCAGCAGTTTTAGTGTGGGCCCCCGGAACACCGGGGAGCTGTTTTTT; CDR3: CASSFSVGPRNTGELFF
J: TRBJ2-1; size: -; D: -; V: TRBV7-2; DNA: TGTGCCAGCAGCTTGTTTCTAGCGAGCGATGAGCAGTTCTTC; CDR3: CASSLFLASDEQFF
J: TRBJ1-1; size: -; D: -; V: TRBV18; DNA: TGTGCCAGCTCACCACCGGGACCTCGGGGCACTGAAGCTTTCTTT; CDR3: CASSPPGPRGTEAFF
J: TRBJ2-7; size: once; D: -; V: TRBV28; DNA: TGTGCCAGCAGGGCGGGCCGCGCGACTACCTACGAGCAGTACTTC; CDR3: CASRAGRATTYEQYF
J: TRBJ2-1; size: -; D: -; V: TRBV9; DNA: TGTGCCAGCAGCGTAGAAGCCTCATACCCCTACAATGAGCAGTTCTTC; CDR3: CASSVEASYPYNEQFF
J: TRBJ1-2; size: -; D: -; V: TRBV7-5; DNA: -; CDR3: CVRSYRYQCGYTF
J: TRBJ2-1; size: -; D: -; V: TRBV5-1; DNA: TGCGCCAGCAGCCCCACCTCCAGGGGAACCTACAATGAGCAGTTCTTC; CDR3: CASSPTSRGTYNEQFF
J: TRBJ2-7; size: once; D: TRBD2; V: TRBV27; DNA: TGTGCCAGCAGTTTATCCCCCCGACTAGCGTTCGAGCAGTACTTC; CDR3: CASSLSPRLAFEQYF
J: TRBJ2-1; size: -; D: -; V: TRBV27; DNA: TGTGCCAGCAGTTTAAGCAGGGCGGGCAATGAGCAGTTCTTC; CDR3: CASSLSRAGNEQFF
J: TRBJ2-1; size: once; D: -; V: TRBV4-2; DNA: TGTGCCAGCAGCCAAGGGGCGAATGAGCAGTTCTTC; CDR3: CASSQGANEQFF
J: TRBJ1-1; size: -; D: -; V: TRBV5-6; DNA: TGTGCCAGCAGCTTCGGGGGGACTGAAGCTTTCTTT; CDR3: CASSFGGTEAFF
J: TRBJ1-1; size: -; D: -; V: TRBV13; DNA: TGTGCCAGCGGGGAGGGTGTGAGGGGGAACACTGAAGCTTTCTTT; CDR3: CASGEGVRGNTEAFF
J: TRBJ2-1; size: -; D: -; V: TRBV21-1; DNA: TGTGCCAGCAGCAAAGAAGAGGGAGCCTGGCGGGAGGGCCCCTACAATGAGCAGTTCTTC; CDR3: CASSKEEGAWREGPYNEQFF
J: TRBJ1-2; size: large; D: -; V: TRBV6-5; DNA: TGTGCCAGCAGTCACTACGGACCGTTCCAAAAGGATGGCTACACCTTC; CDR3: CASSHYGPFQKDGYTF
J: TRBJ2-3; size: -; D: -; V: TRBV29-1; DNA: TGCAGCGCCGATAGCGGTAGCACAGATACGCAGTATTTT; CDR3: CSADSGSTDTQYF
J: TRBJ2-2; size: once; D: -; V: TRBV4-2; DNA: TGTGCCAGCAGCCCCCGGGTAGGTTCCTTAACCGGGGAGCTGTTTTTT; CDR3: CASSPRVGSLTGELFF
J: TRBJ2-7; size: -; D: -; V: TRBV28; DNA: TGTGCCAGCAGTTTAATGGGTCCGGACGAGCAGTACTTC; CDR3: CASSLMGPDEQYF
J: TRBJ2-6; size: -; D: TRBD2; V: TRBV23-1; DNA: TGCGCCAGCAGTCAATCGGTACTAGCGGGGAGCGGGGCCAACGTCCTGACTTTC; CDR3: CASSQSVLAGSGANVLTF
J: TRBJ1-5; size: -; D: -; V: TRBV7-3; DNA: TGTGCCAGCAGCTTAGTACCCCTTGCGAGCAATCAGCCCCAGCATTTT; CDR3: CASSLVPLASNQPQHF
J: TRBJ2-7; size: -; D: -; V: TRBV4-2; DNA: TGTGCCAGCAGCCAAGATCTTCGACTCGTCCCCGGGGCCTACGAGCAGTACTTC; CDR3: CASSQDLRLVPGAYEQYF
J: TRBJ2-5; size: -; D: -; V: TRBV18; DNA: TGTGCCAGCTCACCATCCGCCCGGTTTCTTGATATGAAGACCCAGTACTTC; CDR3: CASSPSARFLDMKTQYF
J: TRBJ2-1; size: -; D: TRBD2; V: TRBV5-1; DNA: TGCGCCAGCAGCTTGGCCAGCGGGAGCTACAATGAGCAGTTCTTC; CDR3: CASSLASGSYNEQFF
J: TRBJ2-7; size: -; D: -; V: TRBV29-1; DNA: TGCAGCGTTGAAGTTAAAGGGACCTACGAGCAGTACTTC; CDR3: CSVEVKGTYEQYF
J: TRBJ2-1; size: -; D: TRBD2; V: TRBV28; DNA: TGTGCCAGCAGTTTTCGGCGGGAGGTGGTCAATGAGCAGTTCTTC; CDR3: CASSFRREVVNEQFF
J: TRBJ2-7; size: -; D: -; V: TRBV27; DNA: TGTGCCAGCAGTTTATCGGTAATTTACGAGCAGTACTTC; CDR3: CASSLSVIYEQYF
J: TRBJ2-3; size: -; D: -; V: TRBV5-6; DNA: TGTGCCAGCAGCTTCGGCGCCACAGATACGCAGTATTTT; CDR3: CASSFGATDTQYF
J: TRBJ1-5; size: once; D: -; V: TRBV27; DNA: TGTGCCAGCAGTTTGAGGGACAGCAATCAGCCCCAGCATTTT; CDR3: CASSLRDSNQPQHF
J: TRBJ1-5; size: -; D: TRBD1; V: TRBV5-1; DNA: TGCGCCAGCAGCTTTCTTGCCAGACAGGGGGGTGCGGATCAGCCCCAGCATTTT; CDR3: CASSFLARQGGADQPQHF
J: TRBJ2-2; size: -; D: -; V: TRBV12-5; DNA: TGTGCTAGTGGTCCTGGAGGCGGGGCGAACACCGGGGAGCTGTTTTTT; CDR3: CASGPGGGANTGELFF
J: TRBJ2-7; size: once; D: TRBD2; V: TRBV5-5; DNA: TGTGCCAGCAGCTTTGGACTAGCGGTCTACGAGCAGTACTTC; CDR3: CASSFGLAVYEQYF
J: TRBJ2-1; size: -; D: -; V: TRBV6-5; DNA: TGTGCCAGCAGCCGGGGAGTTGGGGCCTACAATGAGCAGTTCTTC; CDR3: CASSRGVGAYNEQFF
J: TRBJ1-1; size: -; D: TRBD1; V: TRBV15; DNA: TGTGCCACCAGCAGGACAGGGTACACTGAAGCTTTCTTT; CDR3: CATSRTGYTEAFF